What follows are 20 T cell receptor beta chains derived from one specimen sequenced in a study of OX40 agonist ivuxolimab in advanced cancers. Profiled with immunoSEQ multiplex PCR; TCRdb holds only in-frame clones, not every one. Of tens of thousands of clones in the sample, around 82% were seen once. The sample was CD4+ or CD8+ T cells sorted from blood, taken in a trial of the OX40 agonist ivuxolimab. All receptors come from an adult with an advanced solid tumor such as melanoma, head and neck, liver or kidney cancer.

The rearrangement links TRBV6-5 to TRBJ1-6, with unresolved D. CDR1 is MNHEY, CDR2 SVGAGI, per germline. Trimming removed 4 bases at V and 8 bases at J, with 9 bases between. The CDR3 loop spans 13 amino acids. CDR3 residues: CASSSPGHSPLHF. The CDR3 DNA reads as TGTGCCAGCAGTTCCCCCGGGCATTCACCCCTCCACTTT.

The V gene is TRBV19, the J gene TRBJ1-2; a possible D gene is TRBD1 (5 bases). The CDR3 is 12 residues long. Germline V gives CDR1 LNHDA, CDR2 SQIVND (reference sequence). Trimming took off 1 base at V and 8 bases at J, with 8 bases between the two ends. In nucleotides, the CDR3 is TGTGCCAGTAGTATAGCCGGGGGAGGCTACACCTTC. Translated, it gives CASSIAGGGYTF.

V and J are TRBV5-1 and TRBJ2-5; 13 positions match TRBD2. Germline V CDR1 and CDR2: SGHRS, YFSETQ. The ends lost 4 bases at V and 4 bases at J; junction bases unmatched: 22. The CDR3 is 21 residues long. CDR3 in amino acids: CASSASGLAGAKHSLGETQYF. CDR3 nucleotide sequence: TGCGCCAGCAGCGCGAGCGGACTAGCGGGGGCCAAACATAGCCTGGGAGAGACCCAGTACTTC.

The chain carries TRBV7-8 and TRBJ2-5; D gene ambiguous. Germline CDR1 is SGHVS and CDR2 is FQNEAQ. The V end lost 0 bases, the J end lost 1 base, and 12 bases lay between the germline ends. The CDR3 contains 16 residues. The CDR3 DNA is TGTGCCAGCAGCTTAGCGAGGTCAGGACCCCAAGAGACCCAGTACTTC. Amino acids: CASSLARSGPQETQYF.

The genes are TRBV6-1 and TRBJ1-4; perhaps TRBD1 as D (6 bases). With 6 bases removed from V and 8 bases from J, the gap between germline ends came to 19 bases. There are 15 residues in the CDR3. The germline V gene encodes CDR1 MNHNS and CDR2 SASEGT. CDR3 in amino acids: CASRDLGGDKEKLFF. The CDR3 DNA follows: TGTGCCAGCAGGGACCTGGGGGGCGATAAGGAAAAACTGTTTTTT.

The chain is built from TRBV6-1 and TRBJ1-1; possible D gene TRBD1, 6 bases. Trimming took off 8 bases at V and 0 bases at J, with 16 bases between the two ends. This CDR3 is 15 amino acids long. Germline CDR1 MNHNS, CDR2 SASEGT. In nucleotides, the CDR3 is TGTGCCAGCGGACTGGGGGGGGCGGTGAACACTGAAGCTTTCTTT. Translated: CASGLGGAVNTEAFF.

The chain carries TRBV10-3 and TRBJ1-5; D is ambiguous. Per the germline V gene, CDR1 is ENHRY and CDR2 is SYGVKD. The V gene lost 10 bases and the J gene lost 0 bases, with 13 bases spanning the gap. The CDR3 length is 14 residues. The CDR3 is CATLDGFSNQPQHF. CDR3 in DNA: TGTGCCACACTTGATGGTTTTAGCAATCAGCCCCAGCATTTT.

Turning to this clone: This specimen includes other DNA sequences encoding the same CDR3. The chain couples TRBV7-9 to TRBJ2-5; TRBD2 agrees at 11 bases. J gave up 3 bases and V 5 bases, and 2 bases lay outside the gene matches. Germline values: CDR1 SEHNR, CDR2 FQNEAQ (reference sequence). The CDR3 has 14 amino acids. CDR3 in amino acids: CASSPGLAEETQYF. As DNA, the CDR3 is TGTGCCAGCAGCCCGGGACTAGCGGAAGAGACCCAGTACTTC. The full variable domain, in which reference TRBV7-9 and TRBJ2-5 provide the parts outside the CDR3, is DTGVSQNPRHKITKRGQNVTFRCDPISEHNRLYWYRQTLGQGPEFLTYFQNEAQLEKSRLLSDRFSAERPKGSFSTLEIQRTEQGDSAMYLCASSPGLAEETQYFGPGTRLLVL.

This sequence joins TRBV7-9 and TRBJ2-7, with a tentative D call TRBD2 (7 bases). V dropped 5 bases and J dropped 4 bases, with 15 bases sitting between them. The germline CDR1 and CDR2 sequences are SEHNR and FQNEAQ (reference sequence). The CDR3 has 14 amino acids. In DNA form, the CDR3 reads TGTGCCAGCAGCGCCCGCGGGGGCGGATACGAGCAGTACTTC. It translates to CASSARGGGYEQYF.

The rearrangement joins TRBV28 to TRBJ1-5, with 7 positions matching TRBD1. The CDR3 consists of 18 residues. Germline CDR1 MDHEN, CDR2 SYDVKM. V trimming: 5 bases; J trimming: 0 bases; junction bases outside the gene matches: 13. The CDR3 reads CASSTAGTDFYSNQPQHF. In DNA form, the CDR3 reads TGTGCCAGCAGTACCGCCGGGACAGATTTTTATAGCAATCAGCCCCAGCATTTT.

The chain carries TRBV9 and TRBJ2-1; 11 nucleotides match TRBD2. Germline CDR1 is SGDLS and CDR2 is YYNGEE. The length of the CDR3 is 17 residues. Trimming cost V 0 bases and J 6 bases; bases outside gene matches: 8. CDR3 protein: CASSVANSGGAINEQFF. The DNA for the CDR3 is TGTGCCAGCAGCGTAGCTAATAGCGGGGGGGCTATCAATGAGCAGTTCTTC.

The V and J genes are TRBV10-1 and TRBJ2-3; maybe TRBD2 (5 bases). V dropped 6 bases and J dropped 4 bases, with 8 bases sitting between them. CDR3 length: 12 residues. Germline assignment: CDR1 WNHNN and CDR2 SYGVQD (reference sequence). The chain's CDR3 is CASRTRSDTQYF. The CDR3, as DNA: TGCGCCAGCAGAACTAGATCAGATACGCAGTATTTT.

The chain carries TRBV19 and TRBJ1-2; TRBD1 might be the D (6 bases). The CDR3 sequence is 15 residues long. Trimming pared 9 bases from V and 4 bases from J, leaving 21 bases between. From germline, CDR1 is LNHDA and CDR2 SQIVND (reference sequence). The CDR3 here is CASQGSTGQGYGYTF. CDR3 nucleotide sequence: TGTGCCAGCCAAGGTTCTACAGGGCAAGGCTATGGCTACACCTTC.

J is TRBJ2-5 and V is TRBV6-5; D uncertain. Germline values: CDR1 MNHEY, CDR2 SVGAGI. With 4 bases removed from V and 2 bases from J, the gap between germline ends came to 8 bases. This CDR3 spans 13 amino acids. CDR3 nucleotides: TGTGCCAGCAGTTCAGAATTACAAGAGACCCAGTACTTC. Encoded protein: CASSSELQETQYF.

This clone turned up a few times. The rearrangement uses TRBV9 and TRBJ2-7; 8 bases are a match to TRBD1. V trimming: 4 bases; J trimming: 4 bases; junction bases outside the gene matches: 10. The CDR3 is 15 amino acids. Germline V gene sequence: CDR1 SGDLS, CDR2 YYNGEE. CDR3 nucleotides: TGTGCCAGCAGCTCCCAGCAGGGGGCAGGGTACGAGCAGTACTTC. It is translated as CASSSQQGAGYEQYF.

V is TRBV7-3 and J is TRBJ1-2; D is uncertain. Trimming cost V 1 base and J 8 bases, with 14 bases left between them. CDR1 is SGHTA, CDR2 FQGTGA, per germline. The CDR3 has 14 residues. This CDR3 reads CASSLSLGSEGYTF. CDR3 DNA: TGTGCCAGCAGCTTAAGTCTAGGGTCTGAAGGCTACACCTTC.

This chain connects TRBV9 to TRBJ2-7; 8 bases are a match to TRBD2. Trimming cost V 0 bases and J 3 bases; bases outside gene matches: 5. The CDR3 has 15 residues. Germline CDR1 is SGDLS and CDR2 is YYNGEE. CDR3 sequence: CASSVGAGDLYEQYF. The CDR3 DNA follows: TGTGCCAGCAGCGTAGGAGCGGGGGACCTCTACGAGCAGTACTTC.

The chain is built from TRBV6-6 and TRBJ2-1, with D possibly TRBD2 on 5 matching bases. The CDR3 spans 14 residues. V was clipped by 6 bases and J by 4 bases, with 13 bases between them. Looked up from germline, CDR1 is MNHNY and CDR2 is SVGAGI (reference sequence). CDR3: CASSLLEMYNEQFF. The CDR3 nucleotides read TGTGCCAGCAGCTTACTAGAGATGTACAATGAGCAGTTCTTC.

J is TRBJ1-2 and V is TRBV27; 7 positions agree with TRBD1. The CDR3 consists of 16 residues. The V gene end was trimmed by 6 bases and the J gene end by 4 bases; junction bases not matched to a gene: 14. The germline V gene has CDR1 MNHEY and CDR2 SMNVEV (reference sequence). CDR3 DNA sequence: TGTGCCAGCAGCTTTATGCCTCCCGGGACAGCCTATGGCTACACCTTC. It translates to CASSFMPPGTAYGYTF.

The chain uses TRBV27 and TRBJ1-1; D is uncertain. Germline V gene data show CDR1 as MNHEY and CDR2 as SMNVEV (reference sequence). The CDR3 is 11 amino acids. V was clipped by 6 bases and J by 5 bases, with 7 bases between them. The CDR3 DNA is TGTGCCAGCAGGGGTGGGACTGAAGCTTTCTTT. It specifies CASRGGTEAFF.